These T cell receptor beta chains were read from a single sample in a study of T cell responses to AZD1222 COVID-19 vaccine. This table comes from immunoSEQ multiplex PCR, and its TCRdb copy is limited to in-frame clones, with some not included. The sample lists about 150,000 clones, 70% to 90% seen once, with about 4.7% in the top ten. Material: peripheral blood, obtained on day 0 of AZD1222 vaccination. These receptors were collected from an adult in good health. Both conserved end residues are part of each CDR3. Each record gives: D gene, J gene, CDR3 length, clone size, V gene, CDR3 protein, CDR3 DNA. D genes are given only for firm matches. Size is omitted from some rows. Given values are once, few, many or a class for expanded clones.

D gene: TRBD1
J gene: TRBJ2-1
CDR3 length: 16
clone size: once
V gene: TRBV7-8
CDR3 protein: CASSYSDRAPYNEQFF
CDR3 DNA: TGTGCCAGCAGCTACTCTGACAGGGCCCCCTACAATGAGCAGTTCTTC

D gene: TRBD1
J gene: TRBJ1-4
CDR3 length: 15
clone size: -
V gene: TRBV2
CDR3 protein: CASSPWGQGNEKLFF
CDR3 DNA: TGTGCCAGCAGTCCCTGGGGACAGGGAAATGAAAAACTGTTTTTT

D gene: -
J gene: TRBJ2-1
CDR3 length: 14
clone size: -
V gene: TRBV6-6
CDR3 protein: CAINGAESYNEQFF
CDR3 DNA: TGTGCCATAAATGGGGCGGAGTCCTACAATGAGCAGTTCTTC

D gene: -
J gene: TRBJ1-2
CDR3 length: 18
clone size: once
V gene: TRBV7-2
CDR3 protein: CASSLDARTRKNIYGYTF
CDR3 DNA: TGTGCCAGCAGCTTAGATGCCAGGACCCGAAAAAACATCTATGGCTACACCTTC

D gene: TRBD1
J gene: TRBJ1-2
CDR3 length: 14
clone size: -
V gene: TRBV18
CDR3 protein: CASSQQGPNYGYTF
CDR3 DNA: TGTGCCAGCTCACAACAGGGGCCTAACTATGGCTACACCTTC

D gene: -
J gene: TRBJ2-7
CDR3 length: 13
clone size: -
V gene: TRBV12-3/TRBV12-4
CDR3 protein: CASSRARATEQYF
CDR3 DNA: TGTGCCAGCAGTCGGGCCAGAGCGACCGAGCAGTACTTC

D gene: TRBD1
J gene: TRBJ1-1
CDR3 length: 16
clone size: few
V gene: TRBV19
CDR3 protein: CASSTGWGQGLTEAFF
CDR3 DNA: TGTGCCAGTAGTACCGGATGGGGACAGGGCCTCACTGAAGCTTTCTTT

D gene: -
J gene: TRBJ2-7
CDR3 length: 14
clone size: -
V gene: TRBV9
CDR3 protein: CASSVQGFSYEQYF
CDR3 DNA: TGTGCCAGCAGCGTACAGGGATTCTCCTACGAGCAGTACTTC

D gene: TRBD1
J gene: TRBJ1-2
CDR3 length: 13
clone size: once
V gene: TRBV6-6
CDR3 protein: CASSYGNRGGYTF
CDR3 DNA: TGTGCCAGCAGTTACGGGAACAGGGGAGGCTACACCTTC

D gene: -
J gene: TRBJ1-2
CDR3 length: 13
clone size: few
V gene: TRBV12-3/TRBV12-4
CDR3 protein: CASSLGQGSGYTF
CDR3 DNA: TGTGCCAGCAGTTTAGGGCAGGGAAGTGGCTACACCTTC

D gene: TRBD1
J gene: TRBJ1-5
CDR3 length: 17
clone size: few
V gene: TRBV19
CDR3 protein: CASRPGQGAYSNQPQHF
CDR3 DNA: TGTGCCAGTAGACCGGGACAGGGGGCCTATAGCAATCAGCCCCAGCATTTT

D gene: -
J gene: TRBJ2-3
CDR3 length: 15
clone size: -
V gene: TRBV7-8
CDR3 protein: CASSPRRREADTQYF
CDR3 DNA: TGTGCCAGCAGCCCACGTCGGCGGGAAGCAGATACGCAGTATTTT

D gene: TRBD1
J gene: TRBJ2-2
CDR3 length: 16
clone size: -
V gene: TRBV19
CDR3 protein: CASSTPGQGANMELFF
CDR3 DNA: TGTGCCAGTAGTACTCCGGGACAGGGGGCGAATATGGAGCTGTTTTTT

D gene: TRBD2
J gene: TRBJ2-1
CDR3 length: 16
clone size: -
V gene: TRBV5-5
CDR3 protein: CASSLVGVAGYNEQFF
CDR3 DNA: TGTGCCAGCAGCTTGGTAGGAGTAGCGGGCTACAATGAGCAGTTCTTC

D gene: -
J gene: TRBJ2-7
CDR3 length: 15
clone size: -
V gene: TRBV27
CDR3 protein: CASRWGQGLGYEQYF
CDR3 DNA: TGTGCCAGCAGATGGGGGCAGGGGCTTGGGTACGAGCAGTACTTC

D gene: -
J gene: TRBJ1-2
CDR3 length: 14
clone size: -
V gene: TRBV4-3
CDR3 protein: CASSQESPSGGYTF
CDR3 DNA: TGCGCCAGCAGCCAAGAGTCGCCTTCTGGGGGCTACACCTTC

D gene: TRBD2
J gene: TRBJ2-7
CDR3 length: 15
clone size: -
V gene: TRBV10-1
CDR3 protein: CASSESGGNSYEQYF
CDR3 DNA: TGCGCCAGCAGTGAGTCGGGAGGGAACTCCTACGAGCAGTACTTC

D gene: TRBD2
J gene: TRBJ2-1
CDR3 length: 15
clone size: -
V gene: TRBV3-1/TRBV3-2
CDR3 protein: CASSDPGLATNEQFF
CDR3 DNA: TGTGCCAGCAGCGATCCGGGACTAGCGACCAATGAGCAGTTCTTC

D gene: -
J gene: TRBJ1-6
CDR3 length: 13
clone size: -
V gene: TRBV18
CDR3 protein: CASSPPPPSPLHF
CDR3 DNA: TGTGCCAGCTCACCACCCCCTCCCTCACCCCTCCACTTT

D gene: -
J gene: TRBJ1-1
CDR3 length: 13
clone size: -
V gene: TRBV18
CDR3 protein: CASSPQVDTEAFF
CDR3 DNA: TGTGCCAGCTCACCGCAGGTGGACACTGAAGCTTTCTTT

D gene: -
J gene: TRBJ1-2
CDR3 length: 15
clone size: -
V gene: TRBV27
CDR3 protein: CASRQDSQIIYGYTF
CDR3 DNA: TGTGCCAGCAGACAAGACAGTCAAATTATCTATGGCTACACCTTC

D gene: -
J gene: TRBJ1-5
CDR3 length: 13
clone size: -
V gene: TRBV18
CDR3 protein: CASSPESNQPQHF
CDR3 DNA: TGTGCCAGCTCACCGGAGAGCAATCAGCCCCAGCATTTT

D gene: TRBD1
J gene: TRBJ2-1
CDR3 length: 14
clone size: -
V gene: TRBV19
CDR3 protein: CASSGQLNYNEQFF
CDR3 DNA: TGTGCCAGTTCGGGACAGCTAAACTACAATGAGCAGTTCTTC

D gene: -
J gene: TRBJ1-4
CDR3 length: 13
clone size: once
V gene: TRBV6-6
CDR3 protein: CASSYPGGEKLFF
CDR3 DNA: TGTGCCAGCAGTTACCCCGGGGGTGAAAAACTGTTTTTT

D gene: TRBD2
J gene: TRBJ2-1
CDR3 length: 15
clone size: -
V gene: TRBV11-2
CDR3 protein: CASSVGLAGGYEQFF
CDR3 DNA: TGTGCCAGCAGCGTGGGACTAGCGGGAGGGTATGAGCAGTTCTTC

D gene: TRBD2
J gene: TRBJ2-7
CDR3 length: 15
clone size: -
V gene: TRBV5-4
CDR3 protein: CASSSGGLAEGEQYF
CDR3 DNA: TGTGCCAGCAGCTCGGGCGGACTAGCGGAAGGGGAGCAGTACTTC

D gene: TRBD1
J gene: TRBJ1-2
CDR3 length: 16
clone size: once
V gene: TRBV5-1
CDR3 protein: CASSLEPGQGYYGYTF
CDR3 DNA: TGCGCCAGCAGCTTGGAACCGGGACAGGGATACTATGGCTACACCTTC

D gene: TRBD1
J gene: TRBJ1-1
CDR3 length: 15
clone size: few
V gene: TRBV5-5
CDR3 protein: CASSLEHRGNTEAFF
CDR3 DNA: TGTGCCAGCAGCTTGGAGCACAGGGGAAACACTGAAGCTTTCTTT

D gene: -
J gene: TRBJ1-3
CDR3 length: 15
clone size: -
V gene: TRBV28
CDR3 protein: CASSQLIFSGNTIYF
CDR3 DNA: TGTGCCAGCTCTCAGCTAATATTCTCTGGAAACACCATATATTTT

D gene: -
J gene: TRBJ1-5
CDR3 length: 11
clone size: -
V gene: TRBV2
CDR3 protein: CASSDVGPQHF
CDR3 DNA: TGTGCCAGCAGTGATGTGGGACCCCAGCATTTT

D gene: -
J gene: TRBJ1-6
CDR3 length: 11
clone size: -
V gene: TRBV3-1/TRBV3-2
CDR3 protein: CASNESGLLHF
CDR3 DNA: TGTGCCAGCAACGAGTCCGGTCTCCTCCACTTT